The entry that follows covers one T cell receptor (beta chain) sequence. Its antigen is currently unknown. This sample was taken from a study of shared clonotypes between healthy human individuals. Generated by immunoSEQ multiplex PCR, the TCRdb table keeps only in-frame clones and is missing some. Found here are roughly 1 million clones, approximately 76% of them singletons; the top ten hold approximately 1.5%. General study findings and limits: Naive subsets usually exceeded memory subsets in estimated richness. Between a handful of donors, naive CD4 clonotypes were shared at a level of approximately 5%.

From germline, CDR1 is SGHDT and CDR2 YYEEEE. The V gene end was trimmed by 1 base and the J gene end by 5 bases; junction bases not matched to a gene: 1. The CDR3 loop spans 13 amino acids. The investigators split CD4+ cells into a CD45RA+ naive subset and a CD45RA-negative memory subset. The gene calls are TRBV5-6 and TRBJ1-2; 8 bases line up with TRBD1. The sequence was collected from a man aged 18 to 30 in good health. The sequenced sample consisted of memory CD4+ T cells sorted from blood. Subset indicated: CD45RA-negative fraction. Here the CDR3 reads CASSLQGAYGYTF. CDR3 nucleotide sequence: TGTGCCAGCAGCTTGCAGGGGGCATATGGCTACACCTTC.